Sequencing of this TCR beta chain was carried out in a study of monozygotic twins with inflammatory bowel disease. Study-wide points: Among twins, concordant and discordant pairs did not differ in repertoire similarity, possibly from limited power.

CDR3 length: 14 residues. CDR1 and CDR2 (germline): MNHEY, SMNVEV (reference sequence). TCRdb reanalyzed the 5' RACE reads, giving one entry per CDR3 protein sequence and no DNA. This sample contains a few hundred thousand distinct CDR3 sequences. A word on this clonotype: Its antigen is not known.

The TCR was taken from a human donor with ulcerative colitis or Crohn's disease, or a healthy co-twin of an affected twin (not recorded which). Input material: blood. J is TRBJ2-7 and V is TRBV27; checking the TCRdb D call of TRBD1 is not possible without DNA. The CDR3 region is CASYSGTGPYEQYF.